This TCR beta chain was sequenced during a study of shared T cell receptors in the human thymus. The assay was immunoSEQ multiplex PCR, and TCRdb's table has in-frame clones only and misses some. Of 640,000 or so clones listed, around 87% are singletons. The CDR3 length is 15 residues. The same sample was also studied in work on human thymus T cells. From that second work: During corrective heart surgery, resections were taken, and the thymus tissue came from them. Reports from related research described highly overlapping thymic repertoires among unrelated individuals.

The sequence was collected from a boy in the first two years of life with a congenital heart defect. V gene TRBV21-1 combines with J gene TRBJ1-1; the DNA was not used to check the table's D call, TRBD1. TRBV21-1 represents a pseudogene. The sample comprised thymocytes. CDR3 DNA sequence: TGTGCCAGCAGCAAAACGACAACAGCATCCTCGGAAGCTTTCTTT. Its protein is CASSKTTTASSEAFF.